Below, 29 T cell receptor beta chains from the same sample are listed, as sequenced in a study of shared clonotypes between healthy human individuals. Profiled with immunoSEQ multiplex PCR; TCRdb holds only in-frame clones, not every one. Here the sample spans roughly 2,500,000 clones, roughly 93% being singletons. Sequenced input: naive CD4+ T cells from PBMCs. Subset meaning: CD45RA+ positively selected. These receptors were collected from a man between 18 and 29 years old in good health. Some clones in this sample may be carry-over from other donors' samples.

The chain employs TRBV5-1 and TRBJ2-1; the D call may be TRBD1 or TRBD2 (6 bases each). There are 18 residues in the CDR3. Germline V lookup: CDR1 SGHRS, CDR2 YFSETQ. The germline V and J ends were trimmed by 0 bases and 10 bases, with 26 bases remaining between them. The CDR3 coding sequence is TGCGCCAGCAGCTTGGCCCTAAGTGGGGGGCCAGACTGGATGGAGCAGTTCTTC. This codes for CASSLALSGGPDWMEQFF.

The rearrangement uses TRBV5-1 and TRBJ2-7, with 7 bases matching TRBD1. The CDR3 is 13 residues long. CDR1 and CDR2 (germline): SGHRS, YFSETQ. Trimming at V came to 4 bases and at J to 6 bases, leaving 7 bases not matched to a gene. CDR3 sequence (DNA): TGCGCCAGCAGCACGACAGGGTCTCGCGAGCAGTACTTC. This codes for CASSTTGSREQYF.

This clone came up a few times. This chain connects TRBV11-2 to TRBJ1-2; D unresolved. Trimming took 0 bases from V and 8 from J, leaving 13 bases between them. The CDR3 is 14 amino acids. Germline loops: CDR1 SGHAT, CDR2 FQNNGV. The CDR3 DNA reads TGTGCCAGCAGCTTAGATTCGGCATACCAAGGCTACACCTTC. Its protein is CASSLDSAYQGYTF.

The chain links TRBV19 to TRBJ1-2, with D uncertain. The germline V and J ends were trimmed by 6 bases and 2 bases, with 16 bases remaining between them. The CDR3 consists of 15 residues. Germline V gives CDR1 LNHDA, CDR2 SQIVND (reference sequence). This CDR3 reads CASSIVGGRNYGYTF. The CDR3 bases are TGTGCCAGTAGCATCGTGGGAGGGAGGAACTATGGCTACACCTTC.

CDR3 DNA: TGTGCCAGCAGCCTGGCAGGGTCGGGAAACACCATATATTTT. Protein: CASSLAGSGNTIYF. This chain links TRBV5-6 with TRBJ1-3, with D possibly matching TRBD1 (5 bases). The V gene lost 4 bases and the J gene lost 4 bases, with 12 bases spanning the gap. Germline V gives CDR1 SGHDT, CDR2 YYEEEE. The CDR3 is 14 residues long.

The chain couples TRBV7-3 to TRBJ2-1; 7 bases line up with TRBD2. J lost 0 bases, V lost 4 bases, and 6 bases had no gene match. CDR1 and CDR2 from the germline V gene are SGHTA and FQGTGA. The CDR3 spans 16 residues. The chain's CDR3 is CASSSGGPSSYNEQFF. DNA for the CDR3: TGTGCCAGCAGCTCGGGGGGTCCCAGCTCCTACAATGAGCAGTTCTTC.

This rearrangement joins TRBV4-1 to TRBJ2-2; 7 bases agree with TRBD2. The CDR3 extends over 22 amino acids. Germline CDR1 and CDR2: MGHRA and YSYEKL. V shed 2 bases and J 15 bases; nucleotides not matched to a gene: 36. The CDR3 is CASSQQITVKLARYLRPLPLFF. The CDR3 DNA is TGCGCCAGCAGCCAACAAATCACCGTAAAACTAGCGCGTTACCTACGACCCCTCCCCTTGTTTTTT.

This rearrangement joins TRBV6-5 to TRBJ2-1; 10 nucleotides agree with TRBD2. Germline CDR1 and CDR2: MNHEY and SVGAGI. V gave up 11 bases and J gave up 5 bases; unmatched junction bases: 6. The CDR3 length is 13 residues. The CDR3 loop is CAVRTSGNNEQFF. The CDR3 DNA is TGTGCCGTCCGGACTAGCGGAAACAATGAGCAGTTCTTC.

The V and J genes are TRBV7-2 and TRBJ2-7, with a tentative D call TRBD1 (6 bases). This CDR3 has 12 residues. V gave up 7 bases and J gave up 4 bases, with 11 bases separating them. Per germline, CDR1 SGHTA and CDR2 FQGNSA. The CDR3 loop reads CASTRTDYEQYF. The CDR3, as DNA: TGTGCCAGCACCAGGACAGATTACGAGCAGTACTTC.

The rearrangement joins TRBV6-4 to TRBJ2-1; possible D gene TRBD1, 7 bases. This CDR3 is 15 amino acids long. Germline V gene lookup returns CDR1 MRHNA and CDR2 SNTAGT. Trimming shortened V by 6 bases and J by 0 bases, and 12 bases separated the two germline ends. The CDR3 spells CASSAGQSSYNEQFF. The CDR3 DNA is TGTGCCAGCAGCGCGGGACAGTCCTCCTACAATGAGCAGTTCTTC.

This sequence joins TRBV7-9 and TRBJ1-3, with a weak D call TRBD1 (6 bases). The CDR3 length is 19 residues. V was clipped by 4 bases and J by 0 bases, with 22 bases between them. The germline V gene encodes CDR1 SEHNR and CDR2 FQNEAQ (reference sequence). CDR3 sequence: CASSSNLLPGASSGNTIYF. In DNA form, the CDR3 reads TGTGCCAGCAGCTCTAATCTCCTGCCGGGGGCGTCCTCTGGAAACACCATATATTTT.

CDR3 residues: CASRLTSLGYTF. The CDR3 DNA reads TGTGCCAGCAGGCTCACATCGCTCGGCTACACCTTC. The chain couples TRBV2 to TRBJ1-2; D is ambiguous. Germline-derived CDR1 and CDR2 are SNHLY and FYNNEI. V was trimmed by 6 bases and J by 8 bases, leaving 13 bases between them. The CDR3 has 12 amino acids. The full variable domain, completed using reference TRBV2 and TRBJ1-2, is EPEVTQTPSHQVTQMGQEVILRCVPISNHLYFYWYRQILGQKVEFLVSFYNNEISEKSEIFDDQFSVERPDGSNFTLKIRSTKLEDSAMYFCASRLTSLGYTFGSGTRLTVV.

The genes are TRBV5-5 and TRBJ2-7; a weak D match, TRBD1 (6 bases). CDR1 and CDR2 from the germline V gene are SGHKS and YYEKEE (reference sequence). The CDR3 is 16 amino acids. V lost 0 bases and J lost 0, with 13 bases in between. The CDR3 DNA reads TGTGCCAGCAGCTTGGTCCGGACAGCAAGCTCCTACGAGCAGTACTTC. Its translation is CASSLVRTASSYEQYF.

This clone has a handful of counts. In nucleotides, the CDR3 is TGCAGCGTTGCGGGGGCAAGGGACACTGAAGCTTTCTTT. Its protein product is CSVAGARDTEAFF. J is TRBJ1-1 and V is TRBV29-1; TRBD1 might be the D (6 bases). The CDR3 runs to 13 residues. Germline V gives CDR1 SQVTM, CDR2 ANQGSEA. V gave up 4 bases and J gave up 3 bases, with 12 bases separating them.

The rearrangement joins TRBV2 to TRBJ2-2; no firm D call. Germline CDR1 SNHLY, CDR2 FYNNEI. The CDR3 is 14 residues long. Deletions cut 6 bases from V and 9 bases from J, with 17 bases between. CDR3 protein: CASSEFRSLRELFF. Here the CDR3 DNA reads TGTGCCAGCAGCGAATTCAGATCCCTCCGGGAGCTGTTTTTT.

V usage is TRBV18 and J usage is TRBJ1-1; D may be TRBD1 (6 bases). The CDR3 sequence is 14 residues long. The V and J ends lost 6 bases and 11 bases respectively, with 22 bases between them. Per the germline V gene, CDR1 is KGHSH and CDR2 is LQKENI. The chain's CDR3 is CASSSFDRPGAAFF. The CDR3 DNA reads TGTGCCAGCTCTTCCTTTGACCGGCCGGGGGCGGCTTTCTTT.

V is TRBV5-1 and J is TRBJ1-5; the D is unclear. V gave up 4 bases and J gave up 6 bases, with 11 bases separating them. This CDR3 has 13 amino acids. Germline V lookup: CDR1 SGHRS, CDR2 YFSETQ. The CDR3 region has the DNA TGCGCCAGCAGCCAGACGGGAGGTCAGCCCCAGCATTTT. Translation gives CASSQTGGQPQHF.

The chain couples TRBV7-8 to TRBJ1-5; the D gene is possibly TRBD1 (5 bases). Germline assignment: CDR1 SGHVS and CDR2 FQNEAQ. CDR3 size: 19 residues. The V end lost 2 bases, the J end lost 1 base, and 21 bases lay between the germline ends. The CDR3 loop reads CASSLSVSIGAGSNQPQHF. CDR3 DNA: TGTGCCAGCAGCTTATCGGTTTCTATAGGGGCCGGGAGCAATCAGCCCCAGCATTTT.

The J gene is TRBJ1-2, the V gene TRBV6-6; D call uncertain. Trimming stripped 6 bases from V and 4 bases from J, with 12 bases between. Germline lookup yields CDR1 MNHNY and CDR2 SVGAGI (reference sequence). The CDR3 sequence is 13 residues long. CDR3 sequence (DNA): TGTGCCAGCAGGCCCGGGCAATCCTATGGCTACACCTTC. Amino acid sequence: CASRPGQSYGYTF.

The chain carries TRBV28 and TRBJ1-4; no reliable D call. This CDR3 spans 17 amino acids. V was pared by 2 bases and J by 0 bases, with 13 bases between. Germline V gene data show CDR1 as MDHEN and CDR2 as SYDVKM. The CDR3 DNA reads TGTGCCAGCAGTTTAACGGGCAGGTCGGCAACTAATGAAAAACTGTTTTTT. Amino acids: CASSLTGRSATNEKLFF.

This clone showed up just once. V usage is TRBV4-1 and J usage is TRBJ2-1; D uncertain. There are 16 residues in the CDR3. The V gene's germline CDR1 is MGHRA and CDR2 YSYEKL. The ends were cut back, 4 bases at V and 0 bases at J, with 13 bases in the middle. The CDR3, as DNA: TGCGCCAGCAGCCTAGAAGCTGTGAGCTCCTACAATGAGCAGTTCTTC. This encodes CASSLEAVSSYNEQFF.

The CDR3 DNA reads TGTGCCTGGAGTTCAGCGGGAGTTTTCACCGGGGAGCTGTTTTTT. Protein product: CAWSSAGVFTGELFF. The rearrangement links TRBV30 to TRBJ2-2, with 8 bases lining up with TRBD2. Germline CDR1 GTSNPN, CDR2 SVGIG (reference sequence). The CDR3 consists of 15 residues. Trimming removed 2 bases from V and 4 bases from J; junction bases left unmatched: 6.

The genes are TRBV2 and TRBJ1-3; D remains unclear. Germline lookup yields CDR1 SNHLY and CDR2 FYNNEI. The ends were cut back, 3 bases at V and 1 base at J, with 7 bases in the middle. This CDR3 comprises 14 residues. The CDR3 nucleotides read TGTGCCAGCAGTGAGTTGGTTTCTGGAAACACCATATATTTT. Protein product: CASSELVSGNTIYF.

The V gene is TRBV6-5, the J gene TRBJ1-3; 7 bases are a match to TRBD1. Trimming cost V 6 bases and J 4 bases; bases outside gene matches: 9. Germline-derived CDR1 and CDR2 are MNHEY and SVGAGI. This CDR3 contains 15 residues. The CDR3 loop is CASRRQTGSGNTIYF. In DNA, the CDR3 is TGTGCCAGCAGACGACAGACAGGGAGCGGAAACACCATATATTTT.

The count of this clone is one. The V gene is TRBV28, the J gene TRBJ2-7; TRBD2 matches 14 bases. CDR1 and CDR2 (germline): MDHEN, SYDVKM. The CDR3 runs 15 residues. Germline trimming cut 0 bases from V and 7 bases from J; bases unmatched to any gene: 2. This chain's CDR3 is CASSLWTSGRGEQYF. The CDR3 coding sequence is TGTGCCAGCAGTTTATGGACTAGCGGGAGGGGGGAGCAGTACTTC.

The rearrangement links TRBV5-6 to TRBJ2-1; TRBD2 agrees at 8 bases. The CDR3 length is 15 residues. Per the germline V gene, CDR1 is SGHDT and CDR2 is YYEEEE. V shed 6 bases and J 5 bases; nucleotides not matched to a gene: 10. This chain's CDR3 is CASTPFREGNNEQFF. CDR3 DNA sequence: TGTGCCAGCACCCCTTTTCGGGAGGGAAACAATGAGCAGTTCTTC.

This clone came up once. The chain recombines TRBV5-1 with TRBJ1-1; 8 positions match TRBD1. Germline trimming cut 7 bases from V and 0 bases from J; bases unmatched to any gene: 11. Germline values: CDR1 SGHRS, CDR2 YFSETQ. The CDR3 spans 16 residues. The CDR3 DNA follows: TGCGCCAGCCATATGGACAGGGTCGACTTGAACACTGAAGCTTTCTTT. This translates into CASHMDRVDLNTEAFF.

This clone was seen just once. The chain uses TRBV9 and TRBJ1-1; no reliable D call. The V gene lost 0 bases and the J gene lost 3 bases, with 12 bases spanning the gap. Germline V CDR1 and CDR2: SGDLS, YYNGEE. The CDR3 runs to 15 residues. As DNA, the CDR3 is TGTGCCAGCAGCGTAGAATCCGGTTTCGACACTGAAGCTTTCTTT. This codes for CASSVESGFDTEAFF.

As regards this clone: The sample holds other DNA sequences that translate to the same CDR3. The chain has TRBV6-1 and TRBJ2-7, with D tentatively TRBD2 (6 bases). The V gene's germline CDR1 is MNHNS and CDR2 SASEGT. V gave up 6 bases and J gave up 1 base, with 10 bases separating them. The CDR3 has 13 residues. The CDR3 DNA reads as TGTGCCAGCAGCGGGGGTCGGTCCTACGAGCAGTACTTC. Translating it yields CASSGGRSYEQYF.